Listed below are T cell receptor beta chains from one sample, sequenced in a study of T cells in Graves' hyperthyroidism and ophthalmopathy. TCRdb independently ran MiXCR on the multiplex PCR reads; one entry per CDR3 protein. The profile covers hundreds of thousands of distinct CDR3 sequences, with 14% to 15% appearing a single time and roughly 13% taken by the ten largest. Sequencing input: blood. All receptors derive from a man aged 18 to 30 with Graves' ophthalmopathy. Both conserved end residues are trimmed from each CDR3. Clone sizes are given selectively: once, few, many, or a class where the clone is expanded.

v_call cdr3_length clone_size cdr3_aa
TRBV3-1 16 many ASSQALGTGWSSYEQY
TRBV2 12 many ASSEQGKVIEQF
TRBV20-1 12 many SARVPGQQETQY
TRBV3-1 11 many ASSQGTVQTQY
TRBV3-1 13 many ASSQDRDFVNEQF
TRBV7-2 12 many ASSLVTSTGELF
TRBV28 12 few ASSGRDTNEKLF
TRBV24-1 14 many ATSDFRLAGEETQY
TRBV5-1 13 many ASSLGTSSSYEQY
TRBV7-2 12 many ASSLSGYNTEAF
TRBV12-3/TRBV12-4 14 NA ASSPAGTGPTDTQY
TRBV13 12 many ASSFEREDYEQY
TRBV7-9 11 NA ASSPGTTGELF
TRBV11-3 13 many ASSLGLAAYNEQF
TRBV15 16 many ATSRDWRIGQGGTEAF
TRBV6-5 12 NA ASSYNGGRQPQR
TRBV11-3 14 NA ASSLGGGRPYNEQF
TRBV30 10 many AGGTGSYEQY
TRBV4-2 14 many ASSQDGAGTYNEQF
TRBV7-8 13 many ASSSSGEGSREQF
TRBV4-1 16 NA ASSRIQLAGASGETQY
TRBV30 11 many AWNRGHTGELF
TRBV25-1 11 once ASRVGTYNEQF
TRBV27 12 many ASSNAGTNTEAF
TRBV7-9 13 few ASSLRESGANVLT
TRBV6-2/TRBV6-3 13 NA ASTHGHVRGTEAF
TRBV24-1 8 many ATGGETQY
TRBV20-1 12 many SAAPGPRTDTQY
TRBV11-3 13 many ASSPRSSSYNEQF
TRBV7-9 13 many ASSLAGGNTDTQY
TRBV29-1 14 NA SVGNQGAGENTEAF
TRBV7-9 15 many ASSLGNPGQGTYEQY
TRBV27 13 NA ASSSGTGVYQPQH
TRBV6-6 12 many ASSYHGRGLGYT
TRBV6-1 13 NA ASSLQGGPNEKLF
TRBV6-5 13 NA ASSYSRGSYNEQF
TRBV2 9 many ASSDEDTQY
TRBV7-3 12 many ASSFGAGAREQY
TRBV5-1 12 NA ASSVGGWPNEQF
TRBV10-3 12 NA AISDLDLNTEAL
TRBV15 12 few ATSRDWGPYEQY
TRBV29-1 9 once SVAGTSGAF
TRBV30 9 many AWRGRETQY
TRBV6-2/TRBV6-3 12 many ASSKGRLRREQY
TRBV12-3/TRBV12-4 13 NA ASSPGTVGGHEQY
TRBV30 9 NA AGDLQETQY
TRBV29-1 14 many SGYPGQGEWNTEAF
TRBV5-1 12 NA ASSDSGRFSGYT
TRBV5-1 13 NA ASSPWVAGGNEQF
TRBV3-1 12 many ASSPTWGWNEQF
TRBV6-1 12 NA ASSTQGGATEAF
TRBV11-2 13 many ASSLVRQGRHEQY
TRBV11-2 14 many ASSLEGAGGTDTQY
TRBV19 12 few ASSKGQEFLGYT
TRBV13 11 few VSSLGVSGEAF
TRBV6-1 11 many ASRDDVTETQY
TRBV12-3/TRBV12-4 9 many ASGFRDGYT
TRBV27 10 few ASSFDSGPQH
TRBV20-1 11 many SARLAGVHEQY